The 7 T cell receptor beta chains reported below all come from one sample, sequenced in a study of breast tumors, draining lymph nodes, adjacent tissues (dated by TCRdb to the mid-2010s). To prepare the library, multiplex PCR was applied. Sequencing was carried out with an Illumina HiSeq 2000. TCRdb's own reprocessing of the public reads used fastp at Q25 and MiXCR and kept productive beta chains. A single entry per CDR3 protein holds the most common genes and DNA from its merged rows. Within this sample are 20,000 or so distinct CDR3 sequences, with roughly 44% of them counted one time only. About a fifth of the sample is in the top ten clones. The sequenced sample consisted of breast tumor tissue. These receptor sequences come from a female donor with breast cancer. Some clones in this sample may be carry-over from other donors' samples.

This clonotype came up many times. This sequence joins TRBV27 and TRBJ1-5; TRBD1 matches 11 bases. This CDR3 region has 18 residues. Germline V CDR1 and CDR2: MNHEY, SMNVEV (reference sequence). V lost 9 bases, J lost 1 base, and 14 bases stayed unmatched. CDR3 sequence: CASPCLGQGVWSNQPQHF. The DNA of the CDR3 is TGTGCCAGTCCGTGCCTGGGACAGGGGGTATGGAGCAATCAGCCCCAGCATTTT.

This clonotype is medium-sized by share. The rearrangement joins TRBV5-1 to TRBJ2-7; 11 bases match TRBD2. The germline V gene encodes CDR1 SGHRS and CDR2 YFSETQ. The CDR3 has 16 residues. J lost 6 bases, V lost 3 bases, and 11 bases had no gene match. CDR3 in DNA: TGCGCCAGCAGCTCGTCCTCACTAGCGGGAGATGGCGAGCAGTACTTC. This translates into CASSSSSLAGDGEQYF.

In this sample, this clonotype turned up many times. V and J are TRBV20-1 and TRBJ1-2; D unclear. The length of the CDR3 is 11 residues. The V gene lost 6 bases and the J gene lost 7 bases, with 12 bases spanning the gap. CDR1 is DFQATT and CDR2 is SNEGSKA in the germline V gene (reference sequence). The CDR3 reads CSAREGFGYTF. Written as DNA, the CDR3 is TGCAGTGCGAGGGAAGGGTTTGGCTACACCTTC.

This clonotype is termed medium-sized (0.01 to 0.1%). V gene TRBV19 combines with J gene TRBJ2-3; 13 bases are a match to TRBD2. J lost 5 bases, V lost 3 bases, and 5 bases had no gene match. There are 16 residues in the CDR3. Germline V gene data show CDR1 as LNHDA and CDR2 as SQIVND (reference sequence). DNA for the CDR3: TGTGCCAGTAGTATTGGACTAGCGGGAGAGGGAGATACGCAGTATTTT. It yields the protein CASSIGLAGEGDTQYF.

This clonotype rates as medium-sized. J is TRBJ2-7 and V is TRBV7-8; 10 bases fit TRBD2. V shed 5 bases, J shed 2 bases, and the junction held 6 bases outside the gene matches. The CDR3 consists of 15 residues. Germline values: CDR1 SGHVS, CDR2 FQNEAQ. The CDR3 loop reads CASSQRLAGAYEQYF. For the CDR3, the DNA is TGTGCCAGCAGCCAGCGACTAGCGGGTGCCTACGAGCAGTACTTC.

This clonotype occurred a few times. A much bigger clone sits one base away, suggesting this may be a read error. The genes are TRBV6-5 and TRBJ1-5; TRBD1 agrees at 9 bases. Trimming at V came to 5 bases and at J to 5 bases, leaving 4 bases not matched to a gene. The CDR3 consists of 14 residues. The germline V gene encodes CDR1 MNHEY and CDR2 SVGAGI. Written as DNA, the CDR3 is TGTGCCAGCAGTCACAGGACAGGGGATCAGCCCCAGCATTTT. This codes for CASSHRTGDQPQHF.

Note on this clonotype: The junction differs from germline at one of its ends, possibly a read error. The chain employs TRBV20-1 and TRBJ1-6, with D unclear. CDR1 and CDR2 from the germline V gene are DFQATT and SNEGSKA (reference sequence). The CDR3 is made up of 14 amino acids. The CDR3, as DNA: TGTAGTGCAAACTTCCGGGAGAGAAGTTCACCCCCCCACTTT. Translated, it gives CSANFRERSSPPHF.